One sample yielded the 7 T cell receptor beta chains listed below, sequenced in a study of CXCR3-negative and CXCR3-positive naive CD8 T cells. Study outcomes and limitations: Researchers report that CXCR3-positive naive cells carry more hydrophobic TRB CDR3s than CXCR3-negative naive cells.

UMI-tagged TRB cDNA libraries were built via 5' RACE. TCRdb processed the 5' RACE reads again and assigns one entry to each CDR3 protein, with no DNA. The sample data list about 89,000 distinct CDR3 sequences. These TCRs are of unknown antigen specificity. Sequenced material: naive CXCR3+ CD8+ T cells from blood. Subset given: CD45RO-CCR7+CD27+CD95- naive CD8+ T cells expressing CXCR3 (TNR3+). These TCRs come from a human donor in good health. Some clones in this sample may be carry-over from other donors' samples.

The genes are TRBV7-3 and TRBJ2-4; the D gene TCRdb calls, TRBD2, cannot be checked with no DNA. Germline CDR1 SGHTA, CDR2 FQGTGA. The CDR3 contains 12 residues. The chain's CDR3 is CASSSDYDIQYF.

The chain employs TRBV28 and TRBJ2-7. CDR3 length: 11 residues. Germline assignment: CDR1 MDHEN and CDR2 SYDVKM. Here the CDR3 reads CASSFSGEQYF.

The chain joins TRBV13 to TRBJ2-7; no DNA is available, so the TRBD1 call from TCRdb remains unchecked. There are 14 residues in the CDR3. Per germline, CDR1 PRHDT and CDR2 FYEKMQ (reference sequence). The CDR3 sequence is CASSPGRLSYEQYF.

The J gene is TRBJ2-1, the V gene TRBV30. There are 13 residues in the CDR3. Germline V gene sequence: CDR1 GTSNPN, CDR2 SVGIG (reference sequence). The CDR3 sequence: CAWAVGDYNEQFF.

The chain joins TRBV20-1 to TRBJ2-1; there is no DNA to check the TCRdb D call of TRBD2. Germline V gene lookup returns CDR1 DFQATT and CDR2 SNEGSKA (reference sequence). The CDR3 extends over 17 amino acids. The chain's CDR3 is CSARALMVSRLGNEQFF.

The chain links TRBV6-2 or TRBV6-3 to TRBJ1-1. Looked up from germline, CDR1 is MNHEY and CDR2 is SVGEGT. The CDR3 totals 12 residues. CDR3 region: CASSYMNTEAFF.

The chain couples TRBV15 to TRBJ2-5; TCRdb's assignment of TRBD1 cannot be checked, as there is no DNA. The germline V gene encodes CDR1 LNHNV and CDR2 YYDKDF (reference sequence). The CDR3 extends over 17 amino acids. The CDR3 loop is CATSRDTEGGDRETQYF.